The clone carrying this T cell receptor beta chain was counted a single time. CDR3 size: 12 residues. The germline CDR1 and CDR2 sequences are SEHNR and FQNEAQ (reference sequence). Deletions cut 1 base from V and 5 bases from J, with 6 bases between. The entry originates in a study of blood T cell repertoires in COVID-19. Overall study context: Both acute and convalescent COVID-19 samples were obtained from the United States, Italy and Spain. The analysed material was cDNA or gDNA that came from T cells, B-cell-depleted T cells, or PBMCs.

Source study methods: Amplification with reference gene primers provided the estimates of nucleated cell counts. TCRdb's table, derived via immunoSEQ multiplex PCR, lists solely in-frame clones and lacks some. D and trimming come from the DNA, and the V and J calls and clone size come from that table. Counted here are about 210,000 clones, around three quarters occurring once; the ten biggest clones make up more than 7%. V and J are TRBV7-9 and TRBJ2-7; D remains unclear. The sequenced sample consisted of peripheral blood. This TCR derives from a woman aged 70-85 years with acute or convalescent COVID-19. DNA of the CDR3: TGTGCCAGCAGCTTAGAGCGTCACGAGCAGTACTTC. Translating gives CASSLERHEQYF.